The clone carrying this T cell receptor beta chain appeared a few times. What it recognizes is unknown. Related graft donors supplied nonmyeloablative bone marrow transplants, and mixed chimerism was transient. Unstimulated Tregs (CD4+CD25+CD127-) and CD4+CD25- non-Tregs were sorted from PBMCs. The sample originates from a study of Tregs in tolerant kidney transplant recipients. The V gene lost 3 bases and the J gene lost 4 bases, with 7 bases spanning the gap. This CDR3 contains 13 residues. Per germline, CDR1 KGHSH and CDR2 LQKENI. Profiling relied on immunoSEQ multiplex PCR, and the TCRdb table lists in-frame clones only, not all of them. This table holds about 64,000 clones, around 87% found once. Study results and limitations: No direct test of biological reproducibility was done here.

The sequence was obtained from a human patient who received a combined kidney and bone marrow transplant. Some T cells may be transferred from the graft donor. This chain uses TRBV18 with TRBJ1-5, with D tentatively TRBD1 (5 bases). The source material was CD4+ T cells from blood (PBMCs), sampled 6 months after the transplant. DNA for the CDR3: TGTGCCAGCTCACCGGGGCAGAATCAGCCCCAGCATTTT. Residues: CASSPGQNQPQHF.